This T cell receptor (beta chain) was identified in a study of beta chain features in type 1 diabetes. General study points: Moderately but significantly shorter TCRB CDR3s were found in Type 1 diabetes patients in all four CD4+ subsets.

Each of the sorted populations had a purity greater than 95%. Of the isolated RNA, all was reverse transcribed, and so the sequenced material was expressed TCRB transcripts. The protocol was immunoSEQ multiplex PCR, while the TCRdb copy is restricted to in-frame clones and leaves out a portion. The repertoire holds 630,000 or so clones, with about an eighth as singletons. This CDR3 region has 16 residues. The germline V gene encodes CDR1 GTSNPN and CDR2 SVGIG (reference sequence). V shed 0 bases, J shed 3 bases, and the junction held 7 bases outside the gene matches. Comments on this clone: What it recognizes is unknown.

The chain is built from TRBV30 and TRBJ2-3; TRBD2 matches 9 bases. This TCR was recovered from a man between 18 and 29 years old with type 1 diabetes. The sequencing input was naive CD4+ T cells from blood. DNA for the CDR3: TGTGCCTGGAGTGTACGTCTTAGCGGGAGAACAGATACGCAGTATTTT. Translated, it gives CAWSVRLSGRTDTQYF.